This TCR beta chain came from a study of regulatory T cells in long-lasting Graves disease. Study-wide background: Over 5 years of antithyroid drugs plus positive TSH receptor antibodies defined persistent Graves' disease. Overall study results and limits: Analysis covered peripheral blood alone, not thyroid tissue. Owing to a sample size that was small, accuracy may have been reduced.

The germline gives CDR1 MDHEN, CDR2 SYDVKM. The germline V and J ends were trimmed by 5 bases and 4 bases, with 9 bases remaining between them. The CDR3 extends over 12 amino acids. Sample time point: persistent/refractory GD, antithyroid drugs over 5 years with positive TRAb. The TCR library was made from RNA extracted from PBMCs. Patient provenance is recorded as an endocrinology department in Xi'an, China. Libraries of TCR beta came from iRepertoire HTBI primers plus Arm-PCR of CDR3 regions. TCRdb called the multiplex PCR reads again in MiXCR, with one record for every CDR3 protein. The table records some 430,000 distinct CDR3 sequences, around a fifth of them present only once. There are many counts of this clonotype. Its antigen is currently unknown.

The TCR originated in a female donor with Graves disease. V is TRBV28 and J is TRBJ2-7; the D is unclear. Here the sequenced sample was peripheral blood mononuclear cells (PBMCs), taken when the disease was refractory, from a patient treated with antithyroid drugs. DNA for the CDR3: TGTGCCAGCAGTAAAGGACGGTACGAGCAGTACTTC. Encoded protein: CASSKGRYEQYF.